This T cell receptor (beta chain) was profiled in a study of cytomegalovirus exposure and HLA in healthy donors. As for the study in general: Earlier, 150 million to 200 million T cells were analyzed, and around 100 million unique TCR beta sequences were found among them.

PCR employed 60 Vbeta and 13 Jbeta primers. The data were produced by immunoSEQ multiplex PCR, yet TCRdb's version contains in-frame clones alone and is incomplete. Of around 140,000 clones in the sample, over 60% were seen once. This clonotype was obtained from a female donor in good health and CMV-seronegative. The sequenced material came from PBMCs.

CDR3 bases: TGTGCCAGCAGTGAAGGGACAGGGGCGCCCTATGGCTACACCTTC. Its translation is CASSEGTGAPYGYTF. The V and J genes are TRBV6-1 and TRBJ1-2; 9 bases match TRBD1. Germline V gene lookup returns CDR1 MNHNS and CDR2 SASEGT. Trimming cost V 1 base and J 4 bases; bases outside gene matches: 4. This CDR3 is built from 15 residues.